This T cell receptor beta chain was observed in a study of cytomegalovirus exposure and HLA in healthy donors. The study's findings and limits: Later analysis found that TCR beta chains associated with HLA were more clonally expanded than other, equally common chains. Some V segments, including TRBV6-2 and TRBV6-3, were excluded as indistinguishable. Most TCR sequences were seen very rarely across donors, but some public TCRs occurred in many. An observed cluster of highly shared sequence variants was recorded as a likely sequencing artifact.

Notes on this clone: Its antigen is unidentified.

Primers for the PCR totalled 60 Vbeta and 13 Jbeta. Clones were sequenced by immunoSEQ multiplex PCR, and TCRdb holds only the in-frame ones, with some missing. The repertoire holds just over 95,000 clones, roughly three quarters seen once, with 4.5% to 6% in the top ten. V shed 5 bases and J 7 bases; nucleotides not matched to a gene: 11. Looked up from germline, CDR1 is SGHTA and CDR2 is FQGNSA. The CDR3 loop spans 15 amino acids. Input material: PBMCs. This sequence was found in a woman aged 35 to 49 in good health and CMV-seronegative. The V gene is TRBV7-2, the J gene TRBJ2-1; the match to TRBD2 covers 7 bases. CDR3: CASSPRTGGLNEQFF. The CDR3 region has the DNA TGTGCCAGCAGCCCGAGGACGGGGGGATTGAATGAGCAGTTCTTC.